This T cell receptor beta chain was recovered during a study of human T cells and chemical hapten exposure. Overall study: Variation in per-sample TCR yields came mainly from small pooled library volume differences.

TCRdb used MiXCR to reprocess the RACE reads, holding one entry per CDR3 protein. The data show 200,000 to 300,000 distinct CDR3 sequences, approximately 8.4% seen once. This clonotype was counted between two and nine times. Noted time point: pre-sensitization, week 0. Stated treatment: therapeutic diphenylcyclopropenone sensitization with weekly scalp DPC. Germline-derived CDR1 and CDR2 are MNHEY and SVGAGI. The V segment lost 4 bases and the J segment 2 bases; nucleotides outside the gene matches: 6. This CDR3 is 15 amino acids long. Source: whole blood, taken in connection with sensitization to the hapten diphenylcyclopropenone (DPC). The TCR was taken from a woman between 40 and 50 years old with alopecia areata. Some clones in this sample may be carry-over from other donors' samples. The rearrangement uses TRBV6-5 and TRBJ1-1; 8 positions match TRBD1. The CDR3 DNA follows: TGTGCCAGCAGTTCTCTGGACAGGGTTAACACTGAAGCTTTCTTT. Protein: CASSSLDRVNTEAFF.